This T cell receptor (beta chain) appears in the sequencing data of a study of beta chain features in type 1 diabetes. Study-level results: The naive, central memory and Treg TCRB repertoires looked more alike in patients than they did in healthy donors.

The isolated RNA, all of it, was reverse transcribed, so expressed TCRB transcripts were what got sequenced. Only in-frame clones appear in the TCRdb table, and some are missing; sequencing was by immunoSEQ multiplex PCR. The sample includes about 110,000 clones, 30% to 50% seen only once; the top ten take 0.065%. As concerns this clone: Its target is unknown.

CDR1 SQVTM and CDR2 ANQGSEA come from the germline V gene. Trimming cost V 5 bases and J 7 bases; bases outside gene matches: 12. The CDR3 extends over 15 amino acids. Material for sequencing was stem cell memory CD4+ T cells from blood. The sequence was obtained from a woman under 30 in good health. The chain carries TRBV29-1 and TRBJ2-5; 11 bases map to TRBD2. This CDR3 is CSVRLASGRRVTQYF. DNA for the CDR3: TGCAGCGTTCGTCTAGCTAGCGGGAGGCGGGTGACCCAGTACTTC.